Each of the 24 T cell receptor beta chains below was sequenced from the same sample in a study of blood T cell repertoires in COVID-19. Produced via immunoSEQ multiplex PCR; TCRdb's table is partial and in-frame only. The sample lists 160,000 or so clones, about 84% seen once, with around 6% in the top ten. Sequenced input: PBMCs or T cells enriched from blood (not recorded which). All receptors derive from a woman in her 40s with acute COVID-19.

Many counts were recorded for this clone. The gene calls are TRBV7-9 and TRBJ1-1; D not certain. The germline V gene encodes CDR1 SEHNR and CDR2 FQNEAQ (reference sequence). The CDR3 extends over 13 amino acids. V gave up 2 bases and J gave up 0 bases, with 4 bases separating them. CDR3 nucleotide sequence: TGTGCCAGCAGCTTACAGGTGAACACTGAAGCTTTCTTT. Its protein product is CASSLQVNTEAFF. Looking up the rest from reference TRBV7-9 and TRBJ1-1 gives the full variable domain: DTGVSQNPRHKITKRGQNVTFRCDPISEHNRLYWYRQTLGQGPEFLTYFQNEAQLEKSRLLSDRFSAERPKGSFSTLEIQRTEQGDSAMYLCASSLQVNTEAFFGQGTRLTVV.

The rearrangement joins TRBV23-1 to TRBJ2-1, with 7 bases that match TRBD2. TRBV23-1 is reported as an ORF; its role is uncertain. The CDR3 contains 19 residues. Unmatched junction bases numbered 17, after V lost 3 bases and J lost 3 bases. The CDR3 loop reads CASSHGRGRWEGFYNEQFF. DNA of the CDR3: TGCGCCAGCAGTCATGGGCGAGGAAGGTGGGAGGGATTCTACAATGAGCAGTTCTTC.

The chain is built from TRBV10-1 and TRBJ2-1; 8 bases map to TRBD2. This CDR3 contains 15 residues. The junction had 10 bases not matched to a gene; V was cut back by 5 bases and J by 7 bases. Germline CDR1 reads WNHNN; CDR2 reads SYGVQD (reference sequence). Here the CDR3 DNA reads TGCGCCAGCAGTACGGGGGGGAGTGGGCAGAATGAGCAGTTCTTC. It yields the protein CASSTGGSGQNEQFF.

The CDR3 coding sequence is TGTGCCAGCAGCTCCCCGTTGCGGGTGGCCCAGTACTTC. It codes for CASSSPLRVAQYF. The genes are TRBV7-9 and TRBJ2-5; TRBD2 is a possible D gene (5 bases). This CDR3 region has 13 residues. Germline V gene lookup returns CDR1 SEHNR and CDR2 FQNEAQ (reference sequence). Trimming left V 4 bases short and J 9 bases short, with 15 bases between. Supplemented by reference TRBV7-9 and TRBJ2-5, the full variable domain reads DTGVSQNPRHKITKRGQNVTFRCDPISEHNRLYWYRQTLGQGPEFLTYFQNEAQLEKSRLLSDRFSAERPKGSFSTLEIQRTEQGDSAMYLCASSSPLRVAQYFGPGTRLLVL.

The V and J genes are TRBV4-1 and TRBJ1-3, with 9 positions matching TRBD1. The CDR3 length is 19 residues. Trimming cost V 0 bases and J 5 bases; bases outside gene matches: 14. CDR1 MGHRA and CDR2 YSYEKL come from the germline V gene. CDR3 nucleotide sequence: TGCGCCAGCAGCCAAGATCTGGGCGTAACAGGGGGCCTTCGAAACACCATATATTTT. Protein product: CASSQDLGVTGGLRNTIYF.

The chain links TRBV18 to TRBJ2-2, with D uncertain. The CDR3 length is 14 residues. Looked up from germline, CDR1 is KGHSH and CDR2 is LQKENI. The ends were cut back, 0 bases at V and 3 bases at J, with 5 bases in the middle. Here the CDR3 DNA reads TGTGCCAGCTCACCACCCCGGGACACCGGGGAGCTGTTTTTT. Translated, it gives CASSPPRDTGELFF.

The rearrangement links TRBV11-2 to TRBJ2-7; possibly TRBD2 for D (5 bases). This CDR3 has 12 amino acids. Trimming shortened V by 6 bases and J by 3 bases, and 9 bases separated the two germline ends. Germline V gives CDR1 SGHAT, CDR2 FQNNGV. DNA for the CDR3: TGTGCCAGCAGGGTCCGGGGCTACGAGCAGTACTTC. It specifies CASRVRGYEQYF.

The chain combines TRBV5-5 with TRBJ2-3, with 9 bases that match TRBD2. V dropped 0 bases and J dropped 7; count of bases not matched to a gene: 12. The CDR3 runs to 17 residues. Germline values: CDR1 SGHKS, CDR2 YYEKEE (reference sequence). The DNA of the CDR3 is TGTGCCAGCAGCTTGGGGGCTAGCGGGATTTACTTATATACGCAGTATTTT. It yields the protein CASSLGASGIYLYTQYF.

The chain has TRBV10-3 and TRBJ2-2; D is uncertain. From germline, CDR1 is ENHRY and CDR2 SYGVKD. This CDR3 has 15 residues. V lost 4 bases, J lost 4 bases, and 13 bases lay in between. CDR3 sequence: CAISVGLGSTGELFF. In nucleotides, the CDR3 is TGTGCCATCAGTGTTGGTCTTGGTAGCACCGGGGAGCTGTTTTTT.

The chain joins TRBV7-9 to TRBJ2-2, with TRBD2 matching over 8 bases. The germline CDR1 and CDR2 sequences are SEHNR and FQNEAQ (reference sequence). CDR3 length: 17 amino acids. V shed 6 bases, J shed 2 bases, and the junction held 11 bases outside the gene matches. The CDR3 bases are TGTGCCAGCAGAGCGAGAACTAGCGGCCTTAACACCGGGGAGCTGTTTTTT. It translates to CASRARTSGLNTGELFF.

The chain joins TRBV29-1 to TRBJ1-3; 9 bases map to TRBD1. Germline CDR1 reads SQVTM; CDR2 reads ANQGSEA. The junction had 7 bases not matched to a gene; V was cut back by 7 bases and J by 0 bases. The CDR3 runs 15 residues. The CDR3 nucleotides read TGCAGCGCTGGGGACAGGGTGCGCTCTGGAAACACCATATATTTT. Translated: CSAGDRVRSGNTIYF.

The chain carries TRBV6-6 and TRBJ2-2; the D gene is possibly TRBD1 (5 bases). Germline V gene lookup returns CDR1 MNHNY and CDR2 SVGAGI (reference sequence). Trimming shortened V by 5 bases and J by 7 bases, and 17 bases separated the two germline ends. The CDR3 is 15 amino acids. For the CDR3, the DNA is TGTGCCAGCAGTGCCAGACAGACCACCTTCGGGGAGCTGTTTTTT. Encoded protein: CASSARQTTFGELFF.

The rearrangement joins TRBV10-3 to TRBJ2-7; D gene unclear. Trimming pared 0 bases from V and 6 bases from J, leaving 9 bases between. Germline CDR1 is ENHRY and CDR2 is SYGVKD. The CDR3 contains 13 residues. CDR3 in DNA: TGTGCCATCAGTGAGTCGATCGTGGCCGAGCAGTACTTC. Encoded protein: CAISESIVAEQYF.

This clone was seen just once. The chain has TRBV19 and TRBJ1-5, with 9 bases fitting TRBD1. V was clipped by 4 bases and J by 0 bases; unmatched bases: 7. The CDR3 is 17 residues long. Germline V gene data show CDR1 as LNHDA and CDR2 as SQIVND (reference sequence). In DNA form, the CDR3 reads TGTGCCAGTAGTACCGTGGACAGGGGACGTAGCAATCAGCCCCAGCATTTT. Translated: CASSTVDRGRSNQPQHF.

The chain couples TRBV19 to TRBJ1-2, with D maybe TRBD1 (6 bases). The CDR3 is made up of 15 amino acids. Per germline, CDR1 LNHDA and CDR2 SQIVND (reference sequence). V shed 1 base and J shed 2 bases, with 11 bases lying between them. The CDR3 region is CASSIGQAQNYGYTF. The CDR3 DNA reads as TGTGCCAGTAGTATAGGACAGGCCCAAAACTATGGCTACACCTTC. Using reference TRBV19 and TRBJ1-2 for the parts outside the CDR3, the full variable domain is DGGITQSPKYLFRKEGQNVTLSCEQNLNHDAMYWYRQDPGQGLRLIYYSQIVNDFQKGDIAEGYSVSREKKESFPLTVTSAQKNPTAFYLCASSIGQAQNYGYTFGSGTRLTVV.

The V call is TRBV19, the J call TRBJ2-1; the match to TRBD2 covers 7 bases. After removal of 5 bases from V and 9 bases from J, the junction contained 16 bases not matched to a gene. CDR3 length equals 16 residues. Germline V gives CDR1 LNHDA, CDR2 SQIVND (reference sequence). CDR3 DNA: TGTGCCAGTAGTCCCCTTCCTAGCGGTGTTGGGGCTGAGCAGTTCTTC. Translated: CASSPLPSGVGAEQFF.

The rearrangement joins TRBV7-9 to TRBJ2-3, with 7 bases matching TRBD1. The J segment lost 2 bases and the V segment lost 5 bases, leaving 4 bases of the junction unmatched. From germline, CDR1 is SEHNR and CDR2 FQNEAQ (reference sequence). The CDR3 has 14 amino acids. The CDR3 coding sequence is TGTGCCAGCAGCCCAGACAGGGTCACAGATACGCAGTATTTT. It yields the protein CASSPDRVTDTQYF.

V gene TRBV5-1 combines with J gene TRBJ1-2; 9 bases line up with TRBD1. Per germline, CDR1 SGHRS and CDR2 YFSETQ. V shed 3 bases and J 4 bases; nucleotides not matched to a gene: 4. This CDR3 has 14 residues. This chain's CDR3 is CASSWDRASYGYTF. CDR3 in DNA: TGCGCCAGCAGCTGGGACAGGGCCTCCTATGGCTACACCTTC.

The J gene is TRBJ2-5, the V gene TRBV9, with TRBD1 matching over 8 bases. CDR3 length equals 15 residues. Trimming removed 2 bases from V and 4 bases from J; junction bases left unmatched: 7. Germline-derived CDR1 and CDR2 are SGDLS and YYNGEE. The CDR3 DNA sequence: TGTGCCAGCAGCGTCGACTGGACAGGGCGAGAGACCCAGTACTTC. Translating it yields CASSVDWTGRETQYF.

The chain carries TRBV9 and TRBJ1-4, with D tentatively TRBD1 (6 bases). Looked up from germline, CDR1 is SGDLS and CDR2 is YYNGEE. Trimming took off 3 bases at V and 8 bases at J, with 14 bases between the two ends. This CDR3 has 14 amino acids. As DNA, the CDR3 is TGTGCCAGCAGCGAAGAGGGGGTGGGAGAAAAACTGTTTTTT. It translates to CASSEEGVGEKLFF.

The V call is TRBV18, the J call TRBJ1-1, with no clear D. Germline assignment: CDR1 KGHSH and CDR2 LQKENI. Trimming pared 0 bases from V and 0 bases from J, leaving 14 bases between. The CDR3 covers 17 residues. CDR3 nucleotide sequence: TGTGCCAGCTCACCACCAGGCGAGGCGGGGATGAACACTGAAGCTTTCTTT. Amino acids: CASSPPGEAGMNTEAFF.

This rearrangement joins TRBV9 to TRBJ1-2; D is unresolved. Trimming cost V 0 bases and J 6 bases, with 18 bases left between them. Germline CDR1 SGDLS, CDR2 YYNGEE. CDR3 length: 16 residues. CDR3 amino acids: CASSVGPVPTRDGYTF. The CDR3 DNA reads as TGTGCCAGCAGCGTAGGTCCGGTCCCCACTAGGGATGGCTACACCTTC.

The rearrangement joins TRBV6-5 to TRBJ1-1; D might be TRBD1 (6 bases). Per the germline V gene, CDR1 is MNHEY and CDR2 is SVGAGI. Trimming took 6 bases from V and 9 from J, leaving 20 bases between them. The CDR3 sequence is 14 residues long. Here the CDR3 reads CASSPGGGRSKAFF. DNA of the CDR3: TGTGCCAGCAGCCCCGGCGGGGGGCGCAGTAAAGCTTTCTTT.

The chain recombines TRBV30 with TRBJ1-5; unclear D gene. The V gene lost 3 bases and the J gene lost 4 bases, with 10 bases spanning the gap. The CDR3 length is 13 residues. Germline values: CDR1 GTSNPN, CDR2 SVGIG (reference sequence). The CDR3 region is CAWRGDGNQPQHF. CDR3 in DNA: TGTGCCTGGAGGGGCGATGGAAATCAGCCCCAGCATTTT.